Listed below are T cell receptor beta chains from one sample, sequenced in a study of cytomegalovirus exposure and HLA in healthy donors. Profiling relied on immunoSEQ multiplex PCR, and the TCRdb table lists in-frame clones only, not all of them. The sample holds 60,000 or so clones, roughly 87% seen once. Sequenced: PBMCs. These receptors all come from a female donor in good health and CMV-seronegative. Each CDR3 is given with its conserved first and last residue. The D gene is left open where the match is weak. Not all rows give a size; the values are once, few, many and, for expanded clones, a class.

D gene | clone size | J gene | V gene | CDR3 DNA | CDR3 protein
TRBD2 | . | TRBJ2-2 | TRBV5-1 | TGCGCCAGCAGCTTGGGTCCCCAGGCGGGAGACACCGGGGAGCTGTTTTTT | CASSLGPQAGDTGELFF
TRBD2 | . | TRBJ2-1 | TRBV5-4 | TGTGCCAGCAGCCCACCTAGCGGGGGGGCCAATGAGCAGTTCTTC | CASSPPSGGANEQFF
. | . | TRBJ1-1 | TRBV13 | TGTGCCAGCAGCACAACAGGGAGAACTGAAGCTTTCTTT | CASSTTGRTEAFF
TRBD1 | few | TRBJ1-2 | TRBV27 | TGTGCCAGCAGGTCCCAGGGGGGCGCCTATGGCTACACCTTC | CASRSQGGAYGYTF
. | . | TRBJ1-2 | TRBV2 | TGTGCCAGCAGTGCCTCAGGGGAGGGGATAGATGGCTACACCTTC | CASSASGEGIDGYTF
. | . | TRBJ2-7 | TRBV4-3 | TGCGCCAGCAGCCAAGATTGGCGGGACTCGAGCTCCTACGAGCAGTACTTC | CASSQDWRDSSSYEQYF
TRBD1 | . | TRBJ1-1 | TRBV5-1 | TGCGCCAGCAGCTCAGGGACAGGGAACACTGAAGCTTTCTTT | CASSSGTGNTEAFF
TRBD2 | . | TRBJ2-7 | TRBV28 | TGTGCCAGCAGTTTGGTGGGGACTAGCGGGACCTACGAGCAGTACTTC | CASSLVGTSGTYEQYF
. | . | TRBJ2-5 | TRBV7-2 | TGTGCCAGCAGCTTTACAGGGAGGGTAGAGACCCAGTACTTC | CASSFTGRVETQYF
. | . | TRBJ1-3 | TRBV27 | TGTGCCAGCGGTCCTAGAGTCGGCTTGTCTGGAAACACCATATATTTT | CASGPRVGLSGNTIYF
TRBD1 | . | TRBJ2-3 | TRBV5-1 | TGCGCCAGCAGCTTGGTCACAGGGGGTTCAGATACGCAGTATTTT | CASSLVTGGSDTQYF
TRBD1 | . | TRBJ2-3 | TRBV28 | TGTGCCAGCAGTACAGCCGGGACAGGGGTCCGCACAGATACGCAGTATTTT | CASSTAGTGVRTDTQYF
. | . | TRBJ2-7 | TRBV7-9 | TGTGCCAGCAGCTTAGCGCTTAATCCGGTTACCTACGAGCAGTACTTC | CASSLALNPVTYEQYF
. | . | TRBJ2-1 | TRBV10-3 | TGTGCCATCAGTGGTGGGGGCGGGAATGAGCAGTTCTTC | CAISGGGGNEQFF
TRBD1 | . | TRBJ2-7 | TRBV28 | TGTGCCAGCAGTAGTAAGACCGGGACAGGGCGCGAGCAGTACTTC | CASSSKTGTGREQYF
TRBD2 | . | TRBJ2-7 | TRBV7-2 | TGTGCCAGCAGCTTAGCCGTTGCGGGAGTTGGGGTCAACGAGCAGTACTTC | CASSLAVAGVGVNEQYF
. | . | TRBJ2-6 | TRBV6-6 | TGTGCCAGCAGTCTTCTGGCAGGGATGGGGGCCAACGTCCTGACTTTC | CASSLLAGMGANVLTF
TRBD1 | . | TRBJ1-5 | TRBV18 | TGTGCCAGCTCCCCCGGGACAGGGGGCACAAGTAATCAGCCCCAGCATTTT | CASSPGTGGTSNQPQHF
TRBD1 | few | TRBJ2-7 | TRBV18 | TGTGCCAGCTCAGGACAGGCAACCCCCTACGAGCAGTACTTC | CASSGQATPYEQYF
. | once | TRBJ2-5 | TRBV27 | TGTGCCAGCAGTCCGTGGGGACTCCAAGAGACCCAGTACTTC | CASSPWGLQETQYF
. | . | TRBJ2-2 | TRBV19 | TGTGCCAGTAGTATTGACGGACAACTGAACACCGGGGAGCTGTTTTTT | CASSIDGQLNTGELFF
TRBD2 | . | TRBJ2-5 | TRBV15 | TGTGCCACCAGCGGAGGTAGAACCGGGGGGGACCAAGAGACCCAGTACTTC | CATSGGRTGGDQETQYF
TRBD2 | . | TRBJ2-5 | TRBV5-6 | TGTGCCAGCAGCTTCTTAGCGGGGGAAGGCGAGACCCAGTACTTC | CASSFLAGEGETQYF
. | once | TRBJ2-7 | TRBV11-2 | TGTGCCAGCAGCTTAGTCCTAGGGGGCTACGAGCAGTACTTC | CASSLVLGGYEQYF
. | once | TRBJ2-7 | TRBV13 | TGTGCCAGCAGCCCGCTAGGCAGGGCATCCTACGAGCAGTACTTC | CASSPLGRASYEQYF
TRBD2 | few | TRBJ2-4 | TRBV19 | TGTGCCAGTCGGGGGAGGGGAGCGTCCAAAAACATTCAGTACTTC | CASRGRGASKNIQYF
TRBD2 | . | TRBJ2-1 | TRBV7-9 | TGTGCCAGCAGCTTAGCGCCGGGACTAGCGGGGCCTAATGAGCAGTTCTTC | CASSLAPGLAGPNEQFF
. | . | TRBJ2-1 | TRBV11-3 | TGTGCCAGCAGCCTGAGCAGCCAGGACAATGAGCAGTTCTTC | CASSLSSQDNEQFF
TRBD2 | . | TRBJ2-3 | TRBV9 | TGTGCCAGCAGCGTAGAACTAGCGGGTGATACGCAGTATTTT | CASSVELAGDTQYF
. | . | TRBJ2-7 | TRBV30 | TGTGCCTGGAGTGGTCCGTACGAGCAGTACTTC | CAWSGPYEQYF
. | . | TRBJ2-6 | TRBV9 | TGTGCCAGCAGCGTAGGCGGCTCTGGGGCCAACGTCCTGACTTTC | CASSVGGSGANVLTF
TRBD1 | . | TRBJ1-1 | TRBV6-5 | TGTGCCAGCAGTGGCCCACAGGGGATTAGGACTGAAGCTTTCTTT | CASSGPQGIRTEAFF
. | . | TRBJ2-7 | TRBV10-3 | TGTGCCATCAGGACAGTTTCCTACGAGCAGTACTTC | CAIRTVSYEQYF
TRBD1 | . | TRBJ2-2 | TRBV28 | TGTGCCAGCAGTGCGGACAGGGGGTATGGCGGGGAGCTGTTTTTT | CASSADRGYGGELFF
TRBD1 | . | TRBJ2-7 | TRBV27 | TGTGCCAGCAGTTACCGGGACAGGGGTACCTACGAGCAGTACTTC | CASSYRDRGTYEQYF
. | . | TRBJ2-1 | TRBV27 | TGTGCCAGCAGTCCACCGTCAGGTTACAATGAGCAGTTCTTC | CASSPPSGYNEQFF
TRBD1 | . | TRBJ2-5 | TRBV9 | TGTGCCAGCAGCGTAGTGGGGGGACAGGGTGAGACCCAGTACTTC | CASSVVGGQGETQYF
TRBD2 | . | TRBJ2-7 | TRBV11-2 | TGTGCCAGCAGCGACCTGGGGGGCGGGAGGCGGCTCGAGCAGTACTTC | CASSDLGGGRRLEQYF
. | once | TRBJ1-5 | TRBV5-6 | TGTGCCAGCAGTAGTTTGGGAGCCCAGCCCCAGCATTTT | CASSSLGAQPQHF
TRBD2 | . | TRBJ2-7 | TRBV6-5 | TGTGCCAGCAGCTCTCTAGCGGCGGATACCTACGAGCAGTACTTC | CASSSLAADTYEQYF
TRBD1 | . | TRBJ2-2 | TRBV19 | TGTGCCAGTGACAGGGGTCTGAACACCGGGGAGCTGTTTTTT | CASDRGLNTGELFF
TRBD1 | once | TRBJ2-7 | TRBV4-3 | TGCGCCAGCAGCCAAGAAGGCGGGACAGGCTACGAGCAGTACTTC | CASSQEGGTGYEQYF
TRBD1 | . | TRBJ1-6 | TRBV7-2 | TGTGCCAGCAGCTTAGGGGACAGGGTTAATTCACCCCTCCACTTT | CASSLGDRVNSPLHF
. | . | TRBJ1-2 | TRBV29-1 | TGCAGCGTTCAGGGGAACTATGGCTACACCTTC | CSVQGNYGYTF
. | . | TRBJ1-1 | TRBV12-5 | TGTGCTAGTGGTTTGGCTCCAGGGGTTACTGAAGCTTTCTTT | CASGLAPGVTEAFF
. | once | TRBJ2-6 | TRBV19 | TGTGCCAGTAGTGGGCAGGGGCTCTCTGGGGCCAACGTCCTGACTTTC | CASSGQGLSGANVLTF
TRBD2 | few | TRBJ2-1 | TRBV5-1 | TGCGCCAGCAGCGTGGGACTAGCGGGGAATGAGCAGTTCTTC | CASSVGLAGNEQFF
. | . | TRBJ2-7 | TRBV28 | TGTGCCAGCAGTAGACTGGCGGCGAGCTCCTACGAGCAGTACTTC | CASSRLAASSYEQYF
TRBD2 | . | TRBJ2-1 | TRBV5-1 | TGCGCCAGCAGCCCTACCGGGGGGACGGGTGAGCAGTTCTTC | CASSPTGGTGEQFF
. | . | TRBJ1-1 | TRBV5-4 | TGTGCCAGCAGCTTAGACTCGAACACTGAAGCTTTCTTT | CASSLDSNTEAFF
. | . | TRBJ1-3 | TRBV5-5 | TGTGCCAGCAGCTTGCGCGACACCATATATTTT | CASSLRDTIYF
TRBD2 | . | TRBJ2-7 | TRBV7-2 | TGTGCCAGCAGCGCCGGGGGGGCGGGAGCGTACTACGAGCAGTACTTC | CASSAGGAGAYYEQYF
TRBD2 | . | TRBJ2-2 | TRBV4-1 | TGCGCCAGCAGCTTGTACGGACTAGCGGGGGGGCCGAGCGGGGAGCTGTTTTTT | CASSLYGLAGGPSGELFF